This TCR beta chain was documented in a study of T cell repertoires in cytomegalovirus infection (dated 2019 in TCRdb). Regarding the study in general: Recently identified HLA-C-restricted CMV epitopes, whose presentation resists viral immunomodulation, were targeted by peptide stimulations together with well-studied HLA-B-restricted epitopes. Donor HLA type was relevant to the analysis, as public TCR beta signatures indicated carriage of CMV infection together with the matching HLA type. What the study reported, not specific to this receptor: In both this cohort and an independent cohort of a few hundred donors, the cumulative frequency of public TCR beta family members distinguished carriers of CMV infection plus the relevant HLA type. The ex vivo response was dominated by HLA-C-restricted CMV-specific TCR beta clonotypes, and the single most frequent clonotype in two of eight donors was supplied by these HLA-C-restricted clonotypes.

TCRdb lists the instrument as Illumina HiSeq 1500. TCRdb reworked the public reads: Q25 trimming with fastp, MiXCR clone assembly, productive beta chains retained. Merged by CDR3 protein, the rows form single entries marked with the most common genes and DNA. This sample gives about 770,000 distinct CDR3 sequences in total; 25% to 35% of them show up just once. Clones ranked in the top ten supply around 13% of the sample. Taken with the paper, the label for treatment or condition translates to: in vitro stimulation with specific CMV peptide epitopes to enrich CMV-specific T cells. Reading the germline V gene (reference sequence) gives CDR1 DFQATT and CDR2 SNEGSKA. Relative to germline, V is 6 bases shorter and J is 0 bases shorter, with 11 bases between their ends. The CDR3 holds 14 amino acids from the cysteine to the phenylalanine. Only the CDR3 part of the read is kept: 42 bases, read in frame from the first base.

This clonotype was seen ten or more times. This receptor's antigen is unknown. Base qualities are not recorded, but no much larger clone differs from it by a single base. The clonotype originates from a human donor in good health (CMV status not recorded). Some clones in this sample may be carry-over from other donors' samples. The sequenced sample was cultured CD8+ T cells from PBMCs, obtained from culture after CMV antigen stimulation. The chain joins TRBV20-1 to TRBJ1-4; no D gene can be assigned with confidence. The encoded CDR3 is CSATPGATNEKLFF. The DNA sequence is TGCAGTGCAACCCCAGGTGCAACTAATGAAAAACTGTTTTTT.